A single sample is the source of the 8 T cell receptor beta chains below, sequenced in a study of CD8 T cells in ankylosing spondylitis. Study findings and constraints: Ankylosing spondylitis blood appeared to be characterized by a TCR beta motif of eight highly homologous variants.

The antigens for these receptors are not known. TCRdb re-called the 5' RACE reads with MiXCR, one entry per CDR3 protein. Of more than 650,000 distinct CDR3 sequences listed, over 9.5% are singletons. The sequenced sample was blood, either unsorted or a sorted T cell fraction (not recorded which). The receptors were sampled from a male donor with ankylosing spondylitis.

CDR3 in amino acids: CASSSLYGYTF. The CDR3 DNA sequence: TGTGCCAGCAGTTCACTCTATGGCTACACCTTC. J is TRBJ1-2 and V is TRBV12-3 or TRBV12-4; D gene ambiguous. The CDR3 is 11 residues long. With 4 bases removed from V and 4 bases from J, the gap between germline ends came to 4 bases.

This rearrangement joins TRBV20-1 to TRBJ2-1; TRBD2 agrees at 10 bases. CDR3 size: 14 residues. From germline, CDR1 is DFQATT and CDR2 SNEGSKA (reference sequence). V lost 5 bases, J lost 0 bases, and 1 base stayed unmatched. This chain's CDR3 is CSAGTSASYNEQFF. The CDR3 DNA follows: TGCAGTGCTGGGACTAGCGCCTCCTACAATGAGCAGTTCTTC.

This clonotype showed up just a few times. The CDR3 sequence: CASSYGAGGTDTQYF. Here the CDR3 DNA reads TGTGCCAGCAGTTACGGAGCGGGAGGGACAGATACGCAGTATTTT. This chain links TRBV6-5 with TRBJ2-3, with 10 bases that match TRBD2. The trim removed 2 bases at V and 3 bases at J, leaving 2 bases unmatched. The CDR3 consists of 15 residues. Germline V gene lookup returns CDR1 MNHEY and CDR2 SVGAGI.

V is TRBV29-1 and J is TRBJ1-2; the D is unclear. The germline V and J ends were trimmed by 2 bases and 1 base, with 11 bases remaining between them. Germline CDR1 SQVTM, CDR2 ANQGSEA. This CDR3 region has 14 residues. This chain's CDR3 is CSVERREINYGYTF. In DNA form, the CDR3 reads TGCAGCGTTGAACGGAGAGAGATTAACTATGGCTACACCTTC.

This clonotype has only a few counts. The CDR3 reads CAIRTSGNTIYF. CDR3 nucleotides: TGTGCCATTCGGACCTCTGGAAACACCATATATTTT. V is TRBV10-3 and J is TRBJ1-3, with D unclear. Trimming removed 9 bases from V and 0 bases from J, with 6 bases in between. In germline, CDR1 is ENHRY, CDR2 SYGVKD. This CDR3 has 12 residues.

The table lists this clonotype with many counts. The V call is TRBV11-1, the J call TRBJ1-2; D remains unclear. Trimming removed 3 bases at V and 3 bases at J, with 14 bases between. Germline V gene data show CDR1 as SGHAT and CDR2 as FQDESV (reference sequence). This CDR3 comprises 15 residues. The CDR3 is CASSLGSWWDYGYTF. CDR3 DNA sequence: TGTGCCAGCAGCTTGGGGAGTTGGTGGGACTATGGCTACACCTTC.

This clonotype was seen repeatedly, ten times or more. The V call is TRBV20-1, the J call TRBJ1-5, with D tentatively TRBD1 (5 bases). Germline V lookup: CDR1 DFQATT, CDR2 SNEGSKA (reference sequence). The CDR3 loop spans 14 amino acids. Trimming took off 6 bases at V and 3 bases at J, with 15 bases between the two ends. CDR3 loop: CSALAGSINQPQHF. The CDR3 nucleotides read TGCAGTGCCCTGGCAGGGTCGATCAATCAGCCCCAGCATTTT.

In this sample, this clonotype turned up a few times. In DNA, the CDR3 is TGTGCCAGCAGTCCAAGTGACGGTTACACTGAAGCTTTCTTT. Encoded protein: CASSPSDGYTEAFF. The chain recombines TRBV12-3 or TRBV12-4 with TRBJ1-1; D uncertain. V was cut by 5 bases and J by 3 bases, with 13 bases left in between. The CDR3 covers 14 residues.